This T cell receptor (beta chain) came from a study of T cell responses to AZD1222 COVID-19 vaccine. There are 15 residues in the CDR3. V dropped 6 bases and J dropped 7; count of bases not matched to a gene: 9. CDR1 is MNHEY and CDR2 is SMNVEV in the germline V gene (reference sequence). Method: immunoSEQ multiplex PCR; TCRdb's copy keeps in-frame clones and lacks some. The profile covers 150,000 to 200,000 clones, with 91% appearing a single time and under 2.5% taken by the ten largest. The origin of this receptor is an adult in good health. V is TRBV27 and J is TRBJ2-7; 13 bases map to TRBD2. This material consisted of peripheral blood, taken on day 0 of AZD1222 vaccination. The CDR3, as DNA: TGTGCCAGCAGAACCGGGACTAGCGGGATGAGTGAGCAGTACTTC. It translates to CASRTGTSGMSEQYF.